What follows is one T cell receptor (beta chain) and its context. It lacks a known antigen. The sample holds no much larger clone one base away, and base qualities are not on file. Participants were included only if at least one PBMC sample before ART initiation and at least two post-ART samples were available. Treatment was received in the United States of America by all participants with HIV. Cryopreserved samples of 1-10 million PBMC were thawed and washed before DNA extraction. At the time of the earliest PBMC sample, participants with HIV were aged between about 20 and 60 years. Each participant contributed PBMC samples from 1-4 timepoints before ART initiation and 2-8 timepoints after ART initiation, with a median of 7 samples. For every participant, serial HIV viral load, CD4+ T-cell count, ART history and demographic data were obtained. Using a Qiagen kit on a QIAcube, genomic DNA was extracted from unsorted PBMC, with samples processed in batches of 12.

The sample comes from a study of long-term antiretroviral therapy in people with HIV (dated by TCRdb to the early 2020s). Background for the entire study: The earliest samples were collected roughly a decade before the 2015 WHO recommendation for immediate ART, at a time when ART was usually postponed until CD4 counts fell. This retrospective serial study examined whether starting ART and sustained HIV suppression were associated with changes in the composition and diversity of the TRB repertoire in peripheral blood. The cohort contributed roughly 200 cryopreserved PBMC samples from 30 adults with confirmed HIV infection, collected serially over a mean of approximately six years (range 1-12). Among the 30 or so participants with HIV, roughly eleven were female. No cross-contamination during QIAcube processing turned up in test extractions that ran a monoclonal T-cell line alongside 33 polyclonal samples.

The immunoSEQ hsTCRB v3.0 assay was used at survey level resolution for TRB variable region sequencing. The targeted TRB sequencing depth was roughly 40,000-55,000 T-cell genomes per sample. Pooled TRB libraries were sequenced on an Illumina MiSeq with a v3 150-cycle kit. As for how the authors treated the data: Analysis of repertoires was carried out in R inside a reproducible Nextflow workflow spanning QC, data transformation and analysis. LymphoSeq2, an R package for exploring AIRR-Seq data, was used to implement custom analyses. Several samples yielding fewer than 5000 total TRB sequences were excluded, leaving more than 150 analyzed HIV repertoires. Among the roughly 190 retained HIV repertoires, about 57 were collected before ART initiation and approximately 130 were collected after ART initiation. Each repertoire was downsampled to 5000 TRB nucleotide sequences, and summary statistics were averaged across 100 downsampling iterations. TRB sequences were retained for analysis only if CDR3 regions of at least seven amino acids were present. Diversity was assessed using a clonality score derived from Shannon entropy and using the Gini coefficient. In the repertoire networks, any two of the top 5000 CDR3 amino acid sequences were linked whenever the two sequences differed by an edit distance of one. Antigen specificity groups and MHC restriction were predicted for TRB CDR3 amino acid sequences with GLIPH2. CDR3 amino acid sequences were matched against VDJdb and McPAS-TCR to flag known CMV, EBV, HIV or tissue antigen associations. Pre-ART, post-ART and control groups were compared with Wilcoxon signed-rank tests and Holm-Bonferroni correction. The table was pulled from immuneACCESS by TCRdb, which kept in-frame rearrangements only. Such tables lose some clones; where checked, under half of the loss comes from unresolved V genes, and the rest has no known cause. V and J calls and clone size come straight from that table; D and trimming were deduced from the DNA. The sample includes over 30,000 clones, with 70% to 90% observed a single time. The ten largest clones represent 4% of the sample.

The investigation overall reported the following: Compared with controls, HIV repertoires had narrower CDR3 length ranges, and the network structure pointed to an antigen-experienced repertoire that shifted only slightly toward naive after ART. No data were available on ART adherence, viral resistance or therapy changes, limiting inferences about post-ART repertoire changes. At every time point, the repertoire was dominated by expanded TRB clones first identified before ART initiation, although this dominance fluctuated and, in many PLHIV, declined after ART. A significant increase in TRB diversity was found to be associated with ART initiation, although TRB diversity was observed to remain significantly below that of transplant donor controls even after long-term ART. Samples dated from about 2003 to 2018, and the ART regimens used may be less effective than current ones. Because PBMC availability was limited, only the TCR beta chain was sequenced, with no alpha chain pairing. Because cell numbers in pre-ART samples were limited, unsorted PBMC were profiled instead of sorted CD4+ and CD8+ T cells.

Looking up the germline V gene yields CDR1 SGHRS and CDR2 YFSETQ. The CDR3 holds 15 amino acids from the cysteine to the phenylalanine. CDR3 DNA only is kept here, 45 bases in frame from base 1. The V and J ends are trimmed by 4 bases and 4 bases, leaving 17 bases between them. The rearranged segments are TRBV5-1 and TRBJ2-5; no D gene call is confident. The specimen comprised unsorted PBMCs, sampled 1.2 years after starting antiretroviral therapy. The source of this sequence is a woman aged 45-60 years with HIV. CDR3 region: CASSPPTQGGETQYF. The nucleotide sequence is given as TGCGCCAGCAGCCCCCCAACCCAAGGTGGAGAGACCCAGTACTTC.